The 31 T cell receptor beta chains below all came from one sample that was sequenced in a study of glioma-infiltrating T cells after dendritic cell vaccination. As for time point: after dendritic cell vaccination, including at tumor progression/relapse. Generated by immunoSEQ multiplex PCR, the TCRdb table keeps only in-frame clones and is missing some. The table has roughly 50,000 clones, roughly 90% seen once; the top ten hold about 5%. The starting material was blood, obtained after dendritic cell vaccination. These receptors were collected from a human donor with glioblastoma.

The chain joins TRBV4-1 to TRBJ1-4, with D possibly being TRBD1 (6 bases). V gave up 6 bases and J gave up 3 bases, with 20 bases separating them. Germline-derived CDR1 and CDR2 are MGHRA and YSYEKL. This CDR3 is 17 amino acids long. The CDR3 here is CASSYITRGRANEKLFF. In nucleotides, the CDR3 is TGCGCCAGCAGTTACATTACGAGGGGGAGGGCTAATGAAAAACTGTTTTTT.

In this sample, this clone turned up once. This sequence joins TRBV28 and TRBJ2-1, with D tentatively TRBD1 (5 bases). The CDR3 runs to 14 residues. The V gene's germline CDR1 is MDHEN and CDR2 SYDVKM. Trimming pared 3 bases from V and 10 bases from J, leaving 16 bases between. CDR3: CASSFRTTGFEQFF. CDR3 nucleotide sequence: TGTGCCAGCAGTTTCCGCACCACAGGTTTCGAGCAGTTCTTC.

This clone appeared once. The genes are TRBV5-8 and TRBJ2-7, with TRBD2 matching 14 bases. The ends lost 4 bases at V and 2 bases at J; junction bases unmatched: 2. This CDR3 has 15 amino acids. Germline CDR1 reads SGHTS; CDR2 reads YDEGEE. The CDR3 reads CASSMGLAGAYEQYF. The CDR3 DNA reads TGTGCCAGCAGCATGGGACTAGCGGGAGCCTACGAGCAGTACTTC.

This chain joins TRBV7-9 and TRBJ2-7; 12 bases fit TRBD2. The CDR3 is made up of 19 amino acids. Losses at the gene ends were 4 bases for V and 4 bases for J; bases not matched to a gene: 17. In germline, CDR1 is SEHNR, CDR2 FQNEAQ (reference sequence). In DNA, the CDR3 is TGTGCCAGCAGCTCACGACTAGCGGGAGAAGTCCCTAAAGTGTACGAGCAGTACTTC. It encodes CASSSRLAGEVPKVYEQYF.

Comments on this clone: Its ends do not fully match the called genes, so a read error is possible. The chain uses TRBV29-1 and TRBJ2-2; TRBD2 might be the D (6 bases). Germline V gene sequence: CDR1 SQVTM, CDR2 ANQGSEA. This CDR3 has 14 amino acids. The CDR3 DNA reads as TGCAGCGTTGTTGGGCAGGACAACACCGGGGGGCTGTTTTTT. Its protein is CSVVGQDNTGGLFF.

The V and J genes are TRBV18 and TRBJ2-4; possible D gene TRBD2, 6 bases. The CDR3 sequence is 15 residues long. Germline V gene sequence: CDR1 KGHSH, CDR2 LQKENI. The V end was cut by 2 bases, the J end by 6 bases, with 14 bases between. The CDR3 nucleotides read TGTGCCAGCTCACCAGGCCATAGCGGAAGAAACATTCAGTACTTC. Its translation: CASSPGHSGRNIQYF.

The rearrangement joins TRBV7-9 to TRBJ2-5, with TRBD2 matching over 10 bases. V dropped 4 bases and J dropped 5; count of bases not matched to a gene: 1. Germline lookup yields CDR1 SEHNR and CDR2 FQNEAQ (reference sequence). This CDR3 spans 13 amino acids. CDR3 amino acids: CASSSSGSETQYF. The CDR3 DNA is TGTGCCAGCAGCTCTAGCGGGAGTGAGACCCAGTACTTC.

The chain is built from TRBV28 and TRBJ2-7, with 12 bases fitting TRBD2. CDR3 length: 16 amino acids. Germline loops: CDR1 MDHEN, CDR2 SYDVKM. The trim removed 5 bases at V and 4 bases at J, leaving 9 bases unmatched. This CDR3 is CASSALLAGGGYEQYF. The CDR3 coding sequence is TGTGCCAGCAGTGCCCTCCTAGCGGGAGGGGGTTACGAGCAGTACTTC.

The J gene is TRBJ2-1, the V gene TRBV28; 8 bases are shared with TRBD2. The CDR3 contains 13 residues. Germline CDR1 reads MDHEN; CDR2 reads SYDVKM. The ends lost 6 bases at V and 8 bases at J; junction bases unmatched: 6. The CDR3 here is CASRSGSGYEQFF. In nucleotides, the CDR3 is TGTGCCAGCAGGAGCGGGAGTGGGTATGAGCAGTTCTTC.

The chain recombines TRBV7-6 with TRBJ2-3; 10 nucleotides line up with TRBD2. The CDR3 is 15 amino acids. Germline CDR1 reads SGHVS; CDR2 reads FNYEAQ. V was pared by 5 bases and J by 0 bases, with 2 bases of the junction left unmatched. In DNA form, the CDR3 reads TGTGCCAGCAGCGCGACTAGCGGGAGCACAGATACGCAGTATTTT. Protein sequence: CASSATSGSTDTQYF.

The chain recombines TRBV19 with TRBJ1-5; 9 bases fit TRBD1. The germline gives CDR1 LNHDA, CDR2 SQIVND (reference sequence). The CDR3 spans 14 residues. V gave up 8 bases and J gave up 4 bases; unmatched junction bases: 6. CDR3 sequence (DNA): TGTGCCAGTGGGAGGACAGGGGCGAATCAGCCCCAGCATTTT. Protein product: CASGRTGANQPQHF.

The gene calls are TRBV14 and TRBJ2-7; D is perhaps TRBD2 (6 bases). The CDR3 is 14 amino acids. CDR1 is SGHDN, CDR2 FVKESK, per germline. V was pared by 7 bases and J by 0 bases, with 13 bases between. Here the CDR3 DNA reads TGTGCCAGCACCAAGGACGGGAGCTCCTACGAGCAGTACTTC. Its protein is CASTKDGSSYEQYF.

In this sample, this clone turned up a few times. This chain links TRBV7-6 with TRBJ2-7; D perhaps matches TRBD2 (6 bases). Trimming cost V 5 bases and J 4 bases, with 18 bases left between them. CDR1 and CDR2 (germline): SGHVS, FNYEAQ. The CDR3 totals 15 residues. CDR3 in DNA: TGTGCCAGCAGCCCACCCGGCGGGATTAGGTACGAGCAGTACTTC. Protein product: CASSPPGGIRYEQYF.

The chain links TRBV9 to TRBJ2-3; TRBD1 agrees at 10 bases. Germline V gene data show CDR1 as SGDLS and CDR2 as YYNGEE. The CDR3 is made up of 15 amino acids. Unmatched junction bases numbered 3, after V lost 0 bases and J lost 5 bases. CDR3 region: CASSVGQGAIDTQYF. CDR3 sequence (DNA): TGTGCCAGCAGCGTAGGACAGGGGGCTATAGATACGCAGTATTTT. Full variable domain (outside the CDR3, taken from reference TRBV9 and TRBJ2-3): DSGVTQTPKHLITATGQRVTLRCSPRSGDLSVYWYQQSLDQGLQFLIQYYNGEERAKGNILERFSAQQFPDLHSELNLSSLELGDSALYFCASSVGQGAIDTQYFGPGTRLTVL.

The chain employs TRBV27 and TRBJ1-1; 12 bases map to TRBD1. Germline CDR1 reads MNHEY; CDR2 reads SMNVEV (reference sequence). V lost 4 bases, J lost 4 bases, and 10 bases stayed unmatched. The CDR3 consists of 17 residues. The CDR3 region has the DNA TGTGCCAGCAGTTCTATCGGGGGACAGGGGGCGTTCACTGAAGCTTTCTTT. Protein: CASSSIGGQGAFTEAFF.

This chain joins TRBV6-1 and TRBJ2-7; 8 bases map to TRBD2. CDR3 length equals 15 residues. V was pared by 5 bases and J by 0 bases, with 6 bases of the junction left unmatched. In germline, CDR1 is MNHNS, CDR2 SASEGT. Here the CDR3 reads CASSRLAGRSYEQYF. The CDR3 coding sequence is TGTGCCAGCAGTCGGCTAGCGGGCCGCTCCTACGAGCAGTACTTC.

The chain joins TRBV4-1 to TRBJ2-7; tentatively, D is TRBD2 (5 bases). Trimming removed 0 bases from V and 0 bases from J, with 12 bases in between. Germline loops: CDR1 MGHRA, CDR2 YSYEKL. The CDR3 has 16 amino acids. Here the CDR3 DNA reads TGCGCCAGCAGCCAAGATCTGGCGGGCAGCTCCTACGAGCAGTACTTC. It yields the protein CASSQDLAGSSYEQYF.

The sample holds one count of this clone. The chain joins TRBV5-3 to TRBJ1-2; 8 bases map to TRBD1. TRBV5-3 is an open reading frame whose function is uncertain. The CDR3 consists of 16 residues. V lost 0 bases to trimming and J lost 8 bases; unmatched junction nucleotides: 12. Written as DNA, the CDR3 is TGTGCCAGAAGCTTGGGTCGGGCAGGGGGCGCGGGGGGCTACACCTTC. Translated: CARSLGRAGGAGGYTF.

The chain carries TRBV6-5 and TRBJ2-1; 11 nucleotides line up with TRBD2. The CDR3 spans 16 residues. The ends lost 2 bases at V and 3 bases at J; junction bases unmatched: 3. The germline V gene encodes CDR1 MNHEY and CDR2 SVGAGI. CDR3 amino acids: CASSYRTSGSYNEQFF. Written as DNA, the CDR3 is TGTGCCAGCAGTTACCGAACTAGCGGGAGCTACAATGAGCAGTTCTTC.

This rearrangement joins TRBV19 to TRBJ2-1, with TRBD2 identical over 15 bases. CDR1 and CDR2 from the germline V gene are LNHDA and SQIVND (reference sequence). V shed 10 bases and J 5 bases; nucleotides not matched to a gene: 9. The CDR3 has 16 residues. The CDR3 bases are TGTGCCACGGTCCCGGGACTAGCGGGAGGTCACAATGAGCAGTTCTTC. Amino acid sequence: CATVPGLAGGHNEQFF.

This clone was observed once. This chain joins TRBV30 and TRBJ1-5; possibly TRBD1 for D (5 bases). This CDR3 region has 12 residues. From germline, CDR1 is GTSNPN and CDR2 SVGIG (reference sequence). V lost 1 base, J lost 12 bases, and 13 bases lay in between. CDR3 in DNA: TGTGCCTGGAGTGACTTAGGGGAGGACCAGCATTTT. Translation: CAWSDLGEDQHF.

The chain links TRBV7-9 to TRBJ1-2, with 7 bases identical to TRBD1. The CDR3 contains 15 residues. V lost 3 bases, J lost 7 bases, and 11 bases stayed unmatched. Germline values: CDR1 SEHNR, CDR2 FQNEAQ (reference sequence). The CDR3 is CASSLWDSKGSGYTF. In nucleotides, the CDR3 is TGTGCCAGCAGCTTGTGGGACAGCAAAGGTTCTGGCTACACCTTC.

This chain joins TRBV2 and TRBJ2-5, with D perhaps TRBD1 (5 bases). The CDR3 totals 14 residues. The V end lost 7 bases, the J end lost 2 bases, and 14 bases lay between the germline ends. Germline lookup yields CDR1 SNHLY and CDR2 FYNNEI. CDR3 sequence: CASTRRVGQETQYF. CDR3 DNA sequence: TGTGCCAGCACACGCAGGGTGGGACAAGAGACCCAGTACTTC.

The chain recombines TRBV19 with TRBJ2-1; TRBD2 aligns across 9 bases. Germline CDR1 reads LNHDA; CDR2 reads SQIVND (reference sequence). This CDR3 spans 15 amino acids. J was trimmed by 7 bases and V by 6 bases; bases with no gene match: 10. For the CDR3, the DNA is TGTGCCAGTAGGCTTAGCGGGAGTGAGAAAAATGAGCAGTTCTTC. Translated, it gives CASRLSGSEKNEQFF. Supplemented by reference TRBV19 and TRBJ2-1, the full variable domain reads DGGITQSPKYLFRKEGQNVTLSCEQNLNHDAMYWYRQDPGQGLRLIYYSQIVNDFQKGDIAEGYSVSREKKESFPLTVTSAQKNPTAFYLCASRLSGSEKNEQFFGPGTRLTVL.

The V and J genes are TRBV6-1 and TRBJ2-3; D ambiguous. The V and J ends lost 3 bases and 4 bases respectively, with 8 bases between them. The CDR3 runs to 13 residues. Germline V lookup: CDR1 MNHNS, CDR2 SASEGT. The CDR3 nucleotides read TGTGCCAGCAGTGAGCTAGGTCCAGATACGCAGTATTTT. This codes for CASSELGPDTQYF.

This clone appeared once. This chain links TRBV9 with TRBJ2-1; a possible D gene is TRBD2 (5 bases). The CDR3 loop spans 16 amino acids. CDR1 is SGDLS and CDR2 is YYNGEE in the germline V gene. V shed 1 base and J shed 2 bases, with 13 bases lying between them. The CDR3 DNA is TGTGCCAGCAGCGTAAGTTTAGGACTCGCCTACAATGAGCAGTTCTTC. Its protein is CASSVSLGLAYNEQFF.

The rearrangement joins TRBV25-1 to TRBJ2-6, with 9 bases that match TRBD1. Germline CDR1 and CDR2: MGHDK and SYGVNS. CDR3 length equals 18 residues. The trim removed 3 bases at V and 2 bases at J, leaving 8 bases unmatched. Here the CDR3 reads CASSDTPGQGPGANVLTF. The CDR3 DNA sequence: TGTGCCAGCAGTGATACTCCGGGACAGGGTCCTGGGGCCAACGTCCTGACTTTC.

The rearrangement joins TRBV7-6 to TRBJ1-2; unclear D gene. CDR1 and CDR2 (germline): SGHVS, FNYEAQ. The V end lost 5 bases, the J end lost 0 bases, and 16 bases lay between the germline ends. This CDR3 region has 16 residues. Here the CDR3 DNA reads TGTGCCAGCAGCCCTACTCTGGGCCAGTCTAACTATGGCTACACCTTC. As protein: CASSPTLGQSNYGYTF.

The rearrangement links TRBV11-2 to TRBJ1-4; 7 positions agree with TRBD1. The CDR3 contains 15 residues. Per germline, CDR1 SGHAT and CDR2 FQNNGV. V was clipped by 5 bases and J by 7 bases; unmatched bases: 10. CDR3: CASSDHRGSGEKLFF. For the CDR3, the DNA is TGTGCCAGCAGCGACCACAGGGGATCAGGTGAAAAACTGTTTTTT.

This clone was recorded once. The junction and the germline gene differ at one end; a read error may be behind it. This chain's CDR3 is CSVGDSLQDF. The CDR3 DNA follows: TGCAGCGTAGGGGACAGCCTCCAAGACTTC. V is TRBV29-1 and J is TRBJ2-5; 7 bases agree with TRBD1. Germline assignment: CDR1 SQVTM and CDR2 ANQGSEA. This CDR3 spans 10 amino acids.

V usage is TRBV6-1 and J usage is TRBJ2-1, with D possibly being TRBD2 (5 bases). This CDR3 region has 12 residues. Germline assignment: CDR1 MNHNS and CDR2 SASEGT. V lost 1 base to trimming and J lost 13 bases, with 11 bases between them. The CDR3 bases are TGTGCCAGCAGTGAAGTGGACTGGATACAGTTCTTC. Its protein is CASSEVDWIQFF.